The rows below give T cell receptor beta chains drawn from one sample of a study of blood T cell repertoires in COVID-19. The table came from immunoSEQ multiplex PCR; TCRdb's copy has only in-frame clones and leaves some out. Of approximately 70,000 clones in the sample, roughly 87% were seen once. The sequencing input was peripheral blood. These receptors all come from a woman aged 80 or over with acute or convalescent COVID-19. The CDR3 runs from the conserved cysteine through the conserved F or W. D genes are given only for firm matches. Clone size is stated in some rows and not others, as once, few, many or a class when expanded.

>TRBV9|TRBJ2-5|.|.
CASSALQETQYF
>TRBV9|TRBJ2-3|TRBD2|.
CASSVGPPLLAGHTDTQYF
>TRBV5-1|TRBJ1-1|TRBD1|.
CASSFIGGGTEAFF
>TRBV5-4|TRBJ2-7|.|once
CASSFGTFFYEQYF
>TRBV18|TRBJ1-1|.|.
CASSPSPYGVHHLNTEAFF
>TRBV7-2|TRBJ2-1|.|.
CASSSDGLASTSEQFF
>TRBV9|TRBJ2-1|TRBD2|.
CASSSLSGTSGRNEQFF
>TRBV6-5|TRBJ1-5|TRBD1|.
CASSQGQGSFWHF
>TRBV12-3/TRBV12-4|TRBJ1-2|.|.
CASSLGLGGYTF
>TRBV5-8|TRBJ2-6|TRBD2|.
CASSLEGRAGVAGANVLTF
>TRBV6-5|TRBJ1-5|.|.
CASRVTGDSNQPQHF
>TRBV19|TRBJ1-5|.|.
CASSMTVSNQPQHF
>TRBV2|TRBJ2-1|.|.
CASSVEGGEQFF
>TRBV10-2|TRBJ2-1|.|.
CASSGVRGGSYNEQFF
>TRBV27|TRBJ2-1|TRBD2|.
CASSPTSVYYNEQFF
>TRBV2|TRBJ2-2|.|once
CASSALNPGELFF
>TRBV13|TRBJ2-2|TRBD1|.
CASSLVTGVPGELFF
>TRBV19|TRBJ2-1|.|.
CASSISPRTYNEQFF
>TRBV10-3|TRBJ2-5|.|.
CAISDNGGEETQYF
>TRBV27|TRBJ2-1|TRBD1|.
CASSLTGGTYNEQFF
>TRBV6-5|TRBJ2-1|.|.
CASRYLRGAGDEQFF
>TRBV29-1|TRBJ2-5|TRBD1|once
CRGRGGTGGRRETQYF
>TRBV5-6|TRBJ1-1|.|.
CASSLDRVRTEAFF
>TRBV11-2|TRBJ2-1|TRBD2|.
CASSSQWTSGRRNEQFF
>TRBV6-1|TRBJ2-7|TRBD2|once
CATSEAGGLYEQYF
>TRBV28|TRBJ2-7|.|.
CASSPGDESYEQYF
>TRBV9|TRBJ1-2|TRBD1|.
CASNSGQGGSGYTF
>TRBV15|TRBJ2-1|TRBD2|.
CATSSSGIGQFF
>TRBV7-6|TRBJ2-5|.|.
CASSSTPGKTQYF
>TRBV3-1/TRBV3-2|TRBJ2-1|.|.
CASSQVAGRTYNEQFF
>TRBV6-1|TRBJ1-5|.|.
CASSEKRGSQPQHF
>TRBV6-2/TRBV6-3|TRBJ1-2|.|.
CASSYPRRVFGYTF
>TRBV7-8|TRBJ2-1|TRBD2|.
CASSLVGLATNEQFF
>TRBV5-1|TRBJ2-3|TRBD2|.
CASRIGGLAGWGTDTQYF
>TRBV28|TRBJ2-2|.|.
CASSFGLATGELFF
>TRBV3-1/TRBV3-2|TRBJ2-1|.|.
CASSQGGSEQFF
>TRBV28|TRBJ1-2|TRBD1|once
CASSSGQGARGYTF
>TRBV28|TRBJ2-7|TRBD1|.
CASSTGGFRNEQYF
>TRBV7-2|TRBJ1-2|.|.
CASSPDSRSGYTF
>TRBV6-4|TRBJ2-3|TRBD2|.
CASSVAGGPGDTQYF
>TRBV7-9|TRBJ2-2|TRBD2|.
CASSRAGGVTGELFF
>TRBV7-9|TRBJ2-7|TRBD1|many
CASSLDRYRGSYEQYF
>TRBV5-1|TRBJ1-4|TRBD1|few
CASSPGTGGLQGEKLFF
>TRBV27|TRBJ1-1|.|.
CASSFLGRAGTEAFF
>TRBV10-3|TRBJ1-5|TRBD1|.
CAISRTGTNNQPQHF
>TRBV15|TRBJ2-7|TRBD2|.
CATSPLAGGSYEQYF
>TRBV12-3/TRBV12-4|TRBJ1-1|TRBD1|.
CASKDRGDTEAFF
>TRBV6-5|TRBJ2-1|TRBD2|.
CASRLAISYNEQFF
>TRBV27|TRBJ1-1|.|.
CASSLSRIREAFF
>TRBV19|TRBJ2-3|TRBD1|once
CASKTGGTDTQYF
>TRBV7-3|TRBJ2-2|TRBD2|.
CASSLNPSGRGAGELFF
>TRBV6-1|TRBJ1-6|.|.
CASSEGVGTPLHF
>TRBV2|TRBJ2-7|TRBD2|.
CASSGLTSGFSYEQYF
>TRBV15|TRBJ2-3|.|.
CATSRDQAMSTDTQYF